This T cell receptor (beta chain) derives from a study of cytomegalovirus exposure and HLA in healthy donors. The PCR contained 60 Vbeta and 13 Jbeta primers. Method: immunoSEQ multiplex PCR; TCRdb's copy keeps in-frame clones and lacks some. This sample's table reports 55,000 to 75,000 clones. Regarding the study as a whole: The classifier, whose performance was assessed in both the original and validation cohorts, reportedly diagnosed cytomegalovirus status with high specificity and sensitivity.

The CDR3 runs 13 residues. The germline V gene encodes CDR1 MDHEN and CDR2 SYDVKM. Trimming left V 8 bases short and J 5 bases short, with 16 bases between. On this clone itself: Its antigen remains unidentified.

The rearrangement joins TRBV28 to TRBJ2-7; a possible D gene is TRBD2 (6 bases). This receptor was taken from a male donor in good health and CMV-seronegative. The sequencing sample was made of PBMCs. The CDR3 loop is CASAGSYSHEQYF. In nucleotides, the CDR3 is TGTGCCAGCGCGGGGTCCTATTCCCACGAGCAGTACTTC.